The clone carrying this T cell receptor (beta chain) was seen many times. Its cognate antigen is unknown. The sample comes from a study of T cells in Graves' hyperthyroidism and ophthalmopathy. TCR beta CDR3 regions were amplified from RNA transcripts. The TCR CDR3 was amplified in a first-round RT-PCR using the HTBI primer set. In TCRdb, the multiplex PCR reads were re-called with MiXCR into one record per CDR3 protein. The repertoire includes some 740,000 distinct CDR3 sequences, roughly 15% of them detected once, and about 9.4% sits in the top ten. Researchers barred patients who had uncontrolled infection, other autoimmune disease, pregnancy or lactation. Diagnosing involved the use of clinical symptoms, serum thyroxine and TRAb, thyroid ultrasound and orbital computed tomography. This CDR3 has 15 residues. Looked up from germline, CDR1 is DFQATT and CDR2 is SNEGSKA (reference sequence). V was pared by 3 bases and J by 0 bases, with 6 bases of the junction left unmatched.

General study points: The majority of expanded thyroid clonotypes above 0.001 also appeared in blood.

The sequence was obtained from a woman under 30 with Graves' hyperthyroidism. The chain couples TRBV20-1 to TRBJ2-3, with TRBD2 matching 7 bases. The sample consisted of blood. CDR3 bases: TGCAGTGCTAGGAGGTCTAGCGGAAGCACAGATACGCAGTATTTT. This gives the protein CSARRSSGSTDTQYF.